This T cell receptor (beta chain) came from a study of blood T cell repertoires in COVID-19. About the study: T cells, B-cell-depleted T cells, or PBMCs provided the cDNA or gDNA that served as material.

TCRdb keeps only in-frame clones here, not all; method: immunoSEQ multiplex PCR. The data contain fewer than 110,000 clones, around nine tenths of them singletons. Sequencing input: peripheral blood. The sequence was collected from a human donor in a cohort sampled during active COVID-19.

CDR3 sequence reads: CSASRPTGNYGYTF. CDR3 DNA sequence: TGCAGTGCTAGTCGGCCGACAGGAAACTATGGCTACACCTTC. The chain employs TRBV20-1 and TRBJ1-2, with D possibly matching TRBD1 (6 bases). This CDR3 comprises 14 residues. Deletions cut 3 bases from V and 2 bases from J, with 13 bases between. Germline CDR1 DFQATT, CDR2 SNEGSKA (reference sequence).